Below, 29 T cell receptor beta chains from the same sample are listed, as sequenced in a study of blood T cell repertoires in COVID-19. TCRdb keeps only in-frame clones here, not all; method: immunoSEQ multiplex PCR. Of about 100,000 clones detected, 90% to 95% appear once; the ten largest clones hold approximately 2%. The specimen was peripheral blood. Receptors originate from a man aged 50 or older with active COVID-19.

V usage is TRBV7-8 and J usage is TRBJ2-5; 8 bases match TRBD2. The J segment lost 5 bases and the V segment lost 5 bases, leaving 16 bases of the junction unmatched. Germline CDR1 SGHVS, CDR2 FQNEAQ. The CDR3 has 17 residues. For the CDR3, the DNA is TGTGCCAGCAGCCGGAGACTAGCGAGCGTTCCTGGTGAGACCCAGTACTTC. This encodes CASSRRLASVPGETQYF.

The rearrangement joins TRBV30 to TRBJ2-2, with 7 nucleotides matching TRBD1. The germline V gene encodes CDR1 GTSNPN and CDR2 SVGIG (reference sequence). This CDR3 region has 17 residues. The V segment lost 4 bases and the J segment 5 bases; nucleotides outside the gene matches: 16. The DNA for the CDR3 is TGTGCCTGGACCCGGGGTCGATGGGCAGGGGGTACCGGGGAGCTGTTTTTT. This translates into CAWTRGRWAGGTGELFF.

The chain is built from TRBV7-2 and TRBJ2-5; TRBD2 matches at 8 bases. Germline loops: CDR1 SGHTA, CDR2 FQGNSA. The CDR3 extends over 13 amino acids. Trimming at V came to 3 bases and at J to 5 bases, leaving 2 bases not matched to a gene. CDR3 residues: CASSFGRAETQYF. CDR3 nucleotide sequence: TGTGCCAGCAGCTTCGGGAGGGCCGAGACCCAGTACTTC.

The chain employs TRBV4-1 and TRBJ1-5; possibly TRBD1 for D (5 bases). The V end lost 0 bases, the J end lost 7 bases, and 10 bases lay between the germline ends. The germline V gene has CDR1 MGHRA and CDR2 YSYEKL. The CDR3 is 14 amino acids. The CDR3 here is CASSQDRQGQPQHF. The CDR3 bases are TGCGCCAGCAGCCAAGATCGCCAGGGCCAGCCCCAGCATTTT.

The chain combines TRBV15 with TRBJ2-2, with 10 bases lining up with TRBD2. Germline V gives CDR1 LNHNV, CDR2 YYDKDF (reference sequence). This CDR3 spans 15 amino acids. Trimming at V came to 1 base and at J to 6 bases, leaving 2 bases not matched to a gene. The CDR3 region has the DNA TGTGCCACCAGCAGAGGGAGCGGGAGGGCCGGGGAGCTGTTTTTT. Protein: CATSRGSGRAGELFF.

The V and J genes are TRBV4-1 and TRBJ2-3; D remains ambiguous. V was clipped by 1 base and J by 0 bases, with 5 bases between them. Germline lookup yields CDR1 MGHRA and CDR2 YSYEKL. There are 14 residues in the CDR3. The CDR3: CASSQGLSTDTQYF. CDR3 DNA sequence: TGCGCCAGCAGCCAAGGTCTCAGCACAGATACGCAGTATTTT.

This sequence joins TRBV6-5 and TRBJ1-1, with TRBD1 matching 7 bases. Germline trimming cut 0 bases from V and 7 bases from J; bases unmatched to any gene: 11. The CDR3 runs 16 residues. Germline V gives CDR1 MNHEY, CDR2 SVGAGI. In DNA form, the CDR3 reads TGTGCCAGCAGTTACTCGTCGGGCACAACAGGGGTTGAAGCTTTCTTT. Translation gives CASSYSSGTTGVEAFF.

The table lists this clone with a count of one. The chain is built from TRBV6-1 and TRBJ1-5, with TRBD1 as a possible D gene (5 bases). With 3 bases removed from V and 12 bases from J, the gap between germline ends came to 27 bases. Per germline, CDR1 MNHNS and CDR2 SASEGT. The CDR3 runs 17 residues. Here the CDR3 reads CASSDLTALGITWLQHF. The CDR3 DNA reads as TGTGCCAGCAGTGATCTGACAGCGCTAGGAATCACTTGGCTCCAGCATTTT.

This clone came up once. This chain links TRBV27 with TRBJ2-3; 7 bases are shared with TRBD1. The V gene's germline CDR1 is MNHEY and CDR2 SMNVEV (reference sequence). There are 16 residues in the CDR3. J was trimmed by 5 bases and V by 6 bases; bases with no gene match: 14. CDR3 amino acids: CASSRHRGVLEDTQYF. As DNA, the CDR3 is TGTGCCAGCAGCCGACACAGGGGAGTCTTGGAAGATACGCAGTATTTT.

CDR3 amino acids: CASSPEAGLYNSPLHF. The DNA of the CDR3 is TGTGCCAGCTCCCCCGAAGCAGGACTCTATAATTCACCCCTCCACTTT. The chain employs TRBV6-4 and TRBJ1-6, with D unresolved. V was clipped by 8 bases and J by 3 bases, with 17 bases between them. The CDR3 runs to 16 residues. Germline CDR1 MRHNA, CDR2 SNTAGT.

The J gene is TRBJ2-1, the V gene TRBV5-1; the D is unclear. Between the trimmed V and J ends, which lost 0 bases and 8 bases, there was a span of 9 bases. Germline CDR1 SGHRS, CDR2 YFSETQ. The CDR3 is 13 amino acids. The CDR3 DNA sequence: TGCGCCAGCAGCTTGGGCGGAACCGATGAGCAGTTCTTC. It yields the protein CASSLGGTDEQFF.

In this sample, this clone turned up once. The CDR3 spells CASSLYRGANYGYTF. The CDR3 nucleotides read TGTGCCAGCAGTTTGTACAGGGGGGCTAACTATGGCTACACCTTC. V usage is TRBV28 and J usage is TRBJ1-2, with 8 bases that match TRBD1. Germline-derived CDR1 and CDR2 are MDHEN and SYDVKM. The V segment lost 3 bases and the J segment 0 bases; nucleotides outside the gene matches: 3. This CDR3 spans 15 amino acids.

V usage is TRBV5-1 and J usage is TRBJ2-7; possibly TRBD1 for D (5 bases). Deletions cut 7 bases from V and 2 bases from J, with 13 bases between. The CDR3 has 13 residues. Germline V gene data show CDR1 as SGHRS and CDR2 as YFSETQ. The CDR3 coding sequence is TGCGCCAGCTTATTAGTAGGGGCCTACGAGCAGTACGTC. It yields the protein CASLLVGAYEQYV.

This chain joins TRBV7-8 and TRBJ1-3, with TRBD1 as a possible D gene (6 bases). V lost 4 bases, J lost 0 bases, and 10 bases lay in between. The CDR3 has 15 amino acids. In germline, CDR1 is SGHVS, CDR2 FQNEAQ. The CDR3 region has the DNA TGTGCCAGCAGCTCAGGGACAAACTCTGGAAACACCATATATTTT. This gives the protein CASSSGTNSGNTIYF.

The V call is TRBV18, the J call TRBJ1-1; D is unclear. Germline loops: CDR1 KGHSH, CDR2 LQKENI. V lost 3 bases and J 4 bases, leaving 9 bases between the germline ends. There are 13 residues in the CDR3. In DNA, the CDR3 is TGTGCCAGCTCACCCTTTCCCCCCACTGAAGCTTTCTTT. Amino acid sequence: CASSPFPPTEAFF.

The CDR3 spells CASRPGTGASYEQYV. CDR3 nucleotide sequence: TGTGCCAGCAGACCCGGGACAGGGGCGTCTTACGAGCAGTACGTC. The chain carries TRBV5-8 and TRBJ2-7, with 10 nucleotides matching TRBD1. The CDR3 is 15 amino acids. Germline V gene data show CDR1 as SGHTS and CDR2 as YDEGEE. The V gene end was trimmed by 5 bases and the J gene end by 4 bases; junction bases not matched to a gene: 9.

This rearrangement joins TRBV24-1 to TRBJ1-2; D call uncertain. Trimming pared 0 bases from V and 6 bases from J, leaving 10 bases between. The CDR3 length is 14 residues. Germline V CDR1 and CDR2: KGHDR, SFDVKD. The CDR3 protein is CATSDLVGSDGYTF. The DNA of the CDR3 is TGTGCCACCAGTGATTTGGTCGGGTCGGATGGCTACACCTTC.

CDR3 amino acids: CAWSATGTSQPQHF. CDR3 coding DNA: TGTGCCTGGAGTGCAACAGGGACCTCTCAGCCCCAGCATTTT. This chain links TRBV30 with TRBJ1-5; possibly TRBD1 for D (6 bases). Trimming took 1 base from V and 6 from J, leaving 13 bases between them. From germline, CDR1 is GTSNPN and CDR2 SVGIG (reference sequence). The CDR3 loop spans 14 amino acids.

The chain is built from TRBV7-9 and TRBJ2-2; 7 bases match TRBD1. Germline V gene sequence: CDR1 SEHNR, CDR2 FQNEAQ (reference sequence). This CDR3 region has 15 residues. The V segment lost 2 bases and the J segment 6 bases; nucleotides outside the gene matches: 6. The CDR3 protein is CASSLTGEGAGELFF. DNA of the CDR3: TGTGCCAGCAGCTTAACAGGGGAAGGGGCCGGGGAGCTGTTTTTT.

The genes are TRBV7-2 and TRBJ2-5; maybe TRBD2 (5 bases). CDR1 is SGHTA, CDR2 FQGNSA, per germline. Trimming took off 8 bases at V and 1 base at J, with 11 bases between the two ends. The CDR3 contains 13 residues. This chain's CDR3 is CASGRGFQETQYF. The CDR3 DNA follows: TGTGCCAGCGGGCGAGGGTTCCAAGAGACCCAGTACTTC.

This rearrangement joins TRBV6-9 to TRBJ2-3; 8 bases align to TRBD1. Germline V CDR1 and CDR2: MNHGY, SVAAGI. The CDR3 is 15 amino acids. Unmatched junction bases numbered 7, after V lost 1 base and J lost 7 bases. The CDR3 DNA reads as TGTGCCAGCAGTTATTGTCAGGGGGCAAGGAATACGCAGTATTTT. Its protein product is CASSYCQGARNTQYF.

The chain recombines TRBV7-8 with TRBJ1-1, with no clear D. The CDR3 is 15 amino acids. Germline CDR1 reads SGHVS; CDR2 reads FQNEAQ. Deletions cut 2 bases from V and 6 bases from J, with 16 bases between. CDR3 DNA sequence: TGTGCCAGCAGCTTAAGCGATCGGGAGACTGCTGAAGCTTTCTTT. Translation gives CASSLSDRETAEAFF.

The chain is built from TRBV24-1 and TRBJ2-1; D call uncertain. With 3 bases removed from V and 13 bases from J, the gap between germline ends came to 18 bases. Germline assignment: CDR1 KGHDR and CDR2 SFDVKD. The CDR3 consists of 14 residues. CDR3 nucleotides: TGTGCCACCAGTGATGGTTTCTATACAGCTTCACAGTTCTTC. It is translated as CATSDGFYTASQFF.

This rearrangement joins TRBV19 to TRBJ1-1; D gene uncertain. This CDR3 is 14 amino acids long. The ends were cut back, 0 bases at V and 5 bases at J, with 10 bases in the middle. Germline V CDR1 and CDR2: LNHDA, SQIVND (reference sequence). Here the CDR3 reads CASSIDPRGTEAFF. CDR3 DNA sequence: TGTGCCAGTAGTATAGATCCGCGGGGTACTGAAGCTTTCTTT.

The chain uses TRBV25-1 and TRBJ2-3, with 8 nucleotides matching TRBD1. The germline CDR1 and CDR2 sequences are MGHDK and SYGVNS. CDR3 length: 15 amino acids. V trimming: 6 bases; J trimming: 2 bases; junction bases outside the gene matches: 7. CDR3 DNA sequence: TGTGCCAGCAGACGACAGGGGAGGTCCACAGATACGCAGTATTTT. Its protein is CASRRQGRSTDTQYF.

The chain joins TRBV5-1 to TRBJ1-1, with D perhaps matching TRBD1 (6 bases). V lost 4 bases to trimming and J lost 6 bases, with 22 bases between them. Per germline, CDR1 SGHRS and CDR2 YFSETQ. The CDR3 totals 16 residues. This CDR3 is CASSPRTVSLAPEAFF. The CDR3 DNA reads as TGCGCCAGCAGCCCTAGGACAGTCAGCCTAGCCCCTGAAGCTTTCTTT.

The chain uses TRBV5-1 and TRBJ2-1, with 7 bases matching TRBD2. Germline V gene lookup returns CDR1 SGHRS and CDR2 YFSETQ. CDR3 length equals 15 residues. With V trimmed by 0 bases and J by 3 bases, 3 bases remained unmatched. DNA for the CDR3: TGCGCCAGCAGCTTGGAAGCGGGGATCTACAATGAGCAGTTCTTC. This encodes CASSLEAGIYNEQFF.

The chain employs TRBV27 and TRBJ2-1; D uncertain. This CDR3 is built from 14 residues. V was clipped by 0 bases and J by 6 bases, with 9 bases between them. The germline CDR1 and CDR2 sequences are MNHEY and SMNVEV (reference sequence). The chain's CDR3 is CASSLSARLNEQFF. As DNA, the CDR3 is TGTGCCAGCAGTTTATCGGCTAGACTCAATGAGCAGTTCTTC.

This chain connects TRBV19 to TRBJ2-2; 10 bases line up with TRBD1. Germline V gene sequence: CDR1 LNHDA, CDR2 SQIVND (reference sequence). This CDR3 has 18 residues. V was pared by 4 bases and J by 3 bases, with 11 bases of the junction left unmatched. The CDR3 DNA reads as TGTGCCAGTAGTAAACCAGCCGGGACAGGGGCTTACACCGGGGAGCTGTTTTTT. It encodes CASSKPAGTGAYTGELFF.